The T cell receptor (beta chain) described here comes from a study of Ad26.COV2.S vaccination and SARS-CoV-2 variants. Treatment given: roughly 20 received Ad26.COV2.S at low or high dose, single or two shots; about 5 received placebo; per-sample allocation not given. Each sample was drawn 63 days after the first injection (of vaccine or placebo). Germline CDR1 SGHTA, CDR2 FQGNSA. This CDR3 has 11 amino acids. V lost 9 bases, J lost 7 bases, and 9 bases lay in between. This table comes from immunoSEQ multiplex PCR, and its TCRdb copy is limited to in-frame clones, with some not included. This sample has roughly 320,000 clones, with over 75% found just once.

V gene TRBV7-2 combines with J gene TRBJ1-4, with D unclear. This sequence was found in a person between 18 and 59 years old who received the Ad26.COV2.S COVID-19 vaccine or a placebo. The input for sequencing was peripheral blood, taken in a trial of Ad26.COV2.S vaccine versus placebo. This CDR3 reads CASRGAEKLFF. The CDR3 nucleotides read TGTGCCAGTCGGGGAGCTGAAAAACTGTTTTTT.